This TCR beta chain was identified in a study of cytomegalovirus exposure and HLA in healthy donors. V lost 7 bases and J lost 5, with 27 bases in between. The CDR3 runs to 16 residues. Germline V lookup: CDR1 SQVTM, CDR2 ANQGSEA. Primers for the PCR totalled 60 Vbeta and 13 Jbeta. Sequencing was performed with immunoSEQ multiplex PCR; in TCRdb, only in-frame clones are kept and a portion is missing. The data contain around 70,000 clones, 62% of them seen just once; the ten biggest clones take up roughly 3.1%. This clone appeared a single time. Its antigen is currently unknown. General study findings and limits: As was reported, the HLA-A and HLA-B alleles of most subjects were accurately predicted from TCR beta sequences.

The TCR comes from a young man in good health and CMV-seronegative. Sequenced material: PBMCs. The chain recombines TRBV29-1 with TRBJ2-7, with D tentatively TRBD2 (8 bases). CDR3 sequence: CSAETGLGAGGDEQYF. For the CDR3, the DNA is TGCAGCGCCGAGACAGGGCTCGGCGCCGGGGGGGACGAGCAGTACTTC.